This T cell receptor beta chain came from a study of blood T cell repertoires in COVID-19. The CDR3 contains 14 residues. CDR1 SEHNR and CDR2 FQNEAQ come from the germline V gene (reference sequence). The ends lost 4 bases at V and 1 base at J; junction bases unmatched: 2. Sequenced by immunoSEQ multiplex PCR; TCRdb stores in-frame clones only, minus some. Of over 150,000 clones in the sample, about 86% were seen once. The receptor's source is a man in his fifties or sixties who had recovered from COVID-19. Sequencing was done on a sample of PBMCs or T cells enriched from blood (not recorded which). The gene calls are TRBV7-9 and TRBJ1-2, with 8 bases fitting TRBD1. CDR3 in amino acids: CASSSQGDNYGYTF. CDR3 sequence (DNA): TGTGCCAGCAGCTCACAGGGGGATAACTATGGCTACACCTTC.